This T cell receptor beta chain was recorded in a study of blood T cell repertoires in COVID-19. Here immunoSEQ multiplex PCR was the method, and the copy in TCRdb shows in-frame clones only, minus some. The table has roughly 17,000 clones, 80% to 90% seen once. The length of the CDR3 is 15 residues. Trimming pared 8 bases from V and 2 bases from J, leaving 15 bases between. The germline CDR1 and CDR2 sequences are LNHDA and SQIVND (reference sequence). There are a few counts of this clone. The receptor comes from a human donor with active COVID-19. The donor label of this sample is uncertain. What was sequenced was peripheral blood. The chain has TRBV19 and TRBJ2-2; D is undetermined. The CDR3, as DNA: TGTGCCAGTTCTCCTCTCGACTCAAACACCGGGGAGCTGTTTTTT. Its protein is CASSPLDSNTGELFF.